Listed below are T cell receptor beta chains from one sample, sequenced in a study of blood T cell repertoires in COVID-19. The table came from immunoSEQ multiplex PCR; TCRdb's copy has only in-frame clones and leaves some out. The profile covers over 45,000 clones, with just over 90% appearing a single time and just over 5% taken by the ten largest. Specimen: peripheral blood. The receptors here all came from a man between 65 and 85 years old with acute or convalescent COVID-19. The CDR3 runs from the conserved cysteine through the conserved F or W. A D gene is named only where the DNA matches it firmly. Only part of the rows carry a size: once, few, many, or a class if the clone is expanded.

TRBJ1-1	NA	TRBV4-1	NA	CASSLGRGNTEAFF	TGCGCCAGCAGCCTCGGACGGGGGAACACTGAAGCTTTCTTT
TRBJ2-2	NA	TRBV5-3	NA	CARNRENRELFF	TGTGCCAGAAACAGGGAAAACCGAGAGCTGTTTTTT
TRBJ1-4	NA	TRBV5-5	NA	CASSSEPSTAATNEKLFF	TGTGCCAGCAGCTCTGAACCGTCCACAGCCGCAACTAATGAAAAACTGTTTTTT
TRBJ1-2	NA	TRBV28	TRBD1	CASRVSGTGAGLSGYTF	TGTGCCAGCAGGGTCTCCGGGACAGGGGCCGGATTGTCTGGCTACACCTTC
TRBJ1-6	NA	TRBV7-3	NA	CASSLTGDRRNSPLHF	TGTGCCAGCAGCTTAACAGGTGACAGGAGGAATTCACCCCTCCACTTT
TRBJ1-4	NA	TRBV7-9	NA	CASSPSSEKLFF	TGTGCCAGCAGCCCAAGCTCTGAAAAACTGTTTTTT
TRBJ2-3	NA	TRBV4-1	NA	CASSQAGRDTDTQYF	TGCGCCAGCAGCCAAGCCGGCAGGGACACAGATACGCAGTATTTT
TRBJ2-5	NA	TRBV18	NA	CASSPLSEETQYF	TGTGCCAGCTCACCACTTTCTGAAGAGACCCAGTACTTC
TRBJ2-1	NA	TRBV19	NA	CASSIGLASNNEQFF	TGTGCCAGTAGTATTGGGCTAGCGAGTAACAATGAGCAGTTCTTC
TRBJ2-2	NA	TRBV11-2	TRBD2	CASSWTSGGTGELFF	TGTGCCAGCAGCTGGACTAGCGGGGGCACCGGGGAGCTGTTTTTT
TRBJ2-1	NA	TRBV7-2	TRBD2	CASSILSGGANEQFF	TGTGCCAGCAGCATTCTTAGCGGGGGGGCCAATGAGCAGTTCTTC
TRBJ1-4	few	TRBV4-3	TRBD1	CASSHGTGGFKGEKLFF	TGCGCCAGCAGCCACGGGACAGGGGGCTTCAAAGGTGAAAAACTGTTTTTT
TRBJ2-5	NA	TRBV2	TRBD2	CASSGGLAGVQETQYF	TGTGCCAGCAGTGGGGGACTAGCGGGGGTTCAAGAGACCCAGTACTTC
TRBJ2-2	NA	TRBV5-8	NA	CASSYSHGTHLNTGELFF	TGTGCCAGCAGCTATTCTCACGGGACACACCTTAACACCGGGGAGCTGTTTTTT
TRBJ2-7	NA	TRBV28	TRBD1	CASRSASGTGRYEQYF	TGTGCCAGCAGGTCAGCATCCGGGACAGGGAGATACGAGCAGTACTTC
TRBJ1-2	NA	TRBV7-2	NA	CASSLAGYGYTF	TGTGCCAGCAGCTTGGCAGGATATGGCTACACCTTC
TRBJ2-3	NA	TRBV5-1	TRBD2	CASSVGLVTDTQYF	TGCGCCAGCAGCGTCGGACTAGTCACAGATACGCAGTATTTT
TRBJ1-6	NA	TRBV30	NA	CAWNLGGASPLHF	TGTGCCTGGAACTTAGGTGGGGCTTCACCCCTCCACTTT
TRBJ2-3	NA	TRBV2	NA	CASSGPTGRTDTQYF	TGTGCCAGCAGTGGGCCCACAGGGCGGACAGATACGCAGTATTTT
TRBJ2-3	once	TRBV9	NA	CASSNSNTDTQYF	TGTGCCAGCAGTAACTCTAACACAGATACGCAGTATTTT
TRBJ1-6	NA	TRBV6-1	TRBD1	CASSGDRGRRRDSPLHF	TGTGCCAGCAGTGGCGACAGGGGGCGAAGACGCGATTCACCCCTCCACTTT
TRBJ2-5	NA	TRBV5-4	NA	CASSLDRGTQYF	TGTGCCAGCAGCCTTGATCGAGGGACCCAGTACTTC
TRBJ1-4	NA	TRBV28	TRBD1	CASSIGQGGEKLFF	TGTGCCAGCAGTATCGGACAGGGAGGTGAAAAACTGTTTTTT
TRBJ1-4	NA	TRBV5-1	TRBD1	CASSARQGHNEKLFF	TGCGCCAGCAGCGCCCGACAGGGCCATAATGAAAAACTGTTTTTT
TRBJ1-5	NA	TRBV21-1	NA	CASSKWDRINQPQHF	TGTGCCAGCAGCAAATGGGACAGGATAAATCAGCCCCAGCATTTT
TRBJ1-3	NA	TRBV5-8	TRBD1	CASSDGTGYGNTIYF	TGTGCCAGCAGCGACGGGACAGGGTACGGAAACACCATATATTTT
TRBJ2-1	NA	TRBV3-1/TRBV3-2	TRBD1	CASSQPGQYYNEQFF	TGTGCCAGCAGCCAGCCGGGACAGTACTACAATGAGCAGTTCTTC
TRBJ1-5	NA	TRBV6-5	TRBD1	CASSYLGQSGNQPQHF	TGTGCCAGCAGTTACCTGGGACAGTCCGGCAATCAGCCCCAGCATTTT
TRBJ2-1	NA	TRBV9	TRBD2	CASSGSGGVYNEQFF	TGTGCCAGCAGCGGTAGCGGGGGGGTCTACAATGAGCAGTTCTTC
TRBJ2-3	NA	TRBV6-2/TRBV6-3	TRBD1	CASSYSLQGSDTQYF	TGTGCCAGCAGTTATTCCCTACAGGGGTCAGATACGCAGTATTTT
TRBJ2-1	NA	TRBV5-4	NA	CASSLVASHLGSYNEQFF	TGTGCCAGCAGCTTGGTAGCGTCACACTTAGGCTCCTACAATGAGCAGTTCTTC
TRBJ1-5	NA	TRBV2	NA	CASSYNLRNQPQHF	TGTGCCAGCAGTTACAATTTACGCAATCAGCCCCAGCATTTT
TRBJ2-2	NA	TRBV19	TRBD1	CASRPPDRAGNGGELFF	TGTGCCAGTAGGCCCCCCGACAGGGCCGGTAATGGCGGGGAGCTGTTTTTT
TRBJ1-5	once	TRBV19	NA	CASSGGGSVNQPQHF	TGTGCCAGTAGTGGGGGAGGGAGCGTAAATCAGCCCCAGCATTTT
TRBJ2-7	once	TRBV11-3	NA	CASSVGLEDEQYF	TGTGCCAGCAGCGTAGGCCTAGAAGACGAGCAGTACTTC
TRBJ2-3	NA	TRBV6-5	TRBD2	CASGIAGGQDTQYF	TGTGCCAGCGGAATAGCGGGGGGGCAAGATACGCAGTATTTT
TRBJ1-6	NA	TRBV11-2	TRBD1	CASSSGQAWDSPLHF	TGTGCCAGCAGCTCAGGACAGGCCTGGGATTCACCCCTCCACTTT